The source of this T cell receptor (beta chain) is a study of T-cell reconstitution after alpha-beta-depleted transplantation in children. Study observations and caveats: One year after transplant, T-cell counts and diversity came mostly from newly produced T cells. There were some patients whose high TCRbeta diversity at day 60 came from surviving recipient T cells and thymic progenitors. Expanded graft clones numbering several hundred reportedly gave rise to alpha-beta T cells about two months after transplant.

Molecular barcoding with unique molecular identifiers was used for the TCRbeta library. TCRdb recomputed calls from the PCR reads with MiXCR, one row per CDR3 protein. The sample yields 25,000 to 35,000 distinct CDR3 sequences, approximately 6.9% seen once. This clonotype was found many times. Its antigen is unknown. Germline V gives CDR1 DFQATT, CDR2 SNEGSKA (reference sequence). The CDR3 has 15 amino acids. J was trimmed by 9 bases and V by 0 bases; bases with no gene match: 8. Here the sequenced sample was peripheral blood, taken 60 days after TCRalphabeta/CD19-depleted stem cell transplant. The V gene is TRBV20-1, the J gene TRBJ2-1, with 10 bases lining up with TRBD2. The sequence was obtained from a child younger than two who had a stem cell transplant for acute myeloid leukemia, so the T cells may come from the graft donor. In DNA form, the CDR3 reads TGCAGTGCTAGAGACCTCACTAGCGGGGCTTTTGAGCAGTTCTTC. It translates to CSARDLTSGAFEQFF.